The entry below describes one TCR beta chain. Its specificity is unknown. The ends were cut back, 5 bases at V and 5 bases at J, with 6 bases in the middle. The CDR3 has 12 amino acids. In germline, CDR1 is SGHVS, CDR2 FQNEAQ. These data are taken from a study of shared clonotypes between healthy human individuals. About the study: CD4 naive and CD4 memory each took three plates per donor, while CD8 naive took two and CD8 memory one. Findings and limits, study-wide: Sorted-subset sequencing was shown by rarefaction to be incomplete despite large depth.

Repertoires were generated with immunoSEQ multiplex PCR, while TCRdb's copy carries only in-frame clones and drops some. The sample yields around 2.5 million clones, approximately 93% seen once. This receptor was taken from a man between 18 and 29 years old in good health. Some clones in this sample may be carry-over from other donors' samples. The chain recombines TRBV7-8 with TRBJ2-2, with D unclear. The material sequenced was naive CD4+ T cells from PBMCs. Subset defined: CD45RA+ positively selected. CDR3: CASSPSTGELFF. The CDR3 DNA sequence: TGTGCCAGCAGCCCCTCAACCGGGGAGCTGTTTTTT.